A single sample gave rise to the 21 T cell receptor beta chains below, sequenced in a study of cytomegalovirus exposure and HLA in healthy donors. Use of 60 Vbeta and 13 Jbeta primers characterized the PCR. Generated by immunoSEQ multiplex PCR, the TCRdb table keeps only in-frame clones and is missing some. The repertoire holds about 160,000 clones, with roughly 82% as singletons. Input material: PBMCs. These receptors all stem from a girl aged 5 to 17 in good health and CMV-seropositive.

The V gene is TRBV28, the J gene TRBJ1-2; D is ambiguous. Germline V CDR1 and CDR2: MDHEN, SYDVKM. Trimming stripped 7 bases from V and 1 base from J, with 10 bases between. The CDR3 length is 13 residues. The CDR3 loop is CASTVRVNYGYTF. For the CDR3, the DNA is TGTGCCAGCACAGTACGTGTTAACTATGGCTACACCTTC.

This clone was observed a single time. The rearrangement uses TRBV19 and TRBJ2-3, with 9 bases lining up with TRBD2. CDR3 length: 15 amino acids. Germline V gene sequence: CDR1 LNHDA, CDR2 SQIVND (reference sequence). J was trimmed by 5 bases and V by 1 base; bases with no gene match: 4. CDR3 in DNA: TGTGCCAGTAGTATAGGCCGGCGGGGGGGAGATACGCAGTATTTT. It translates to CASSIGRRGGDTQYF.

This chain links TRBV5-1 with TRBJ2-5; 11 bases fit TRBD2. The germline gives CDR1 SGHRS, CDR2 YFSETQ. This CDR3 has 14 residues. Germline trimming cut 3 bases from V and 3 bases from J; bases unmatched to any gene: 1. The CDR3 DNA reads TGCGCCAGCAGCTCGGGACTAGCGGAAGAGACCCAGTACTTC. It translates to CASSSGLAEETQYF.

This clone was detected only a few times. The chain has TRBV6-5 and TRBJ2-7; the match to TRBD2 covers 12 bases. Germline V CDR1 and CDR2: MNHEY, SVGAGI. The CDR3 extends over 14 amino acids. Trimming took 5 bases from V and 9 from J; bases not matched to a gene: 8. Written as DNA, the CDR3 is TGTGCCAGCAGTGGCGGACTAGCGGGAAGTCGGCAGTACTTC. It specifies CASSGGLAGSRQYF.

This chain connects TRBV15 to TRBJ2-3; D gene unclear. V shed 0 bases and J shed 6 bases, with 10 bases lying between them. The CDR3 totals 14 residues. CDR1 is LNHNV and CDR2 is YYDKDF in the germline V gene (reference sequence). CDR3 sequence reads: CATSREGLRDTQYF. For the CDR3, the DNA is TGTGCCACCAGCAGAGAGGGTCTCAGGGATACGCAGTATTTT.

The chain carries TRBV2 and TRBJ2-5; perhaps TRBD2 as D (5 bases). Per the germline V gene, CDR1 is SNHLY and CDR2 is FYNNEI. This CDR3 region has 14 residues. Trimming shortened V by 7 bases and J by 2 bases, and 14 bases separated the two germline ends. The CDR3 DNA sequence: TGTGCCAGCATTCGCCGGACTCTACAAGAGACCCAGTACTTC. Protein sequence: CASIRRTLQETQYF.

The chain recombines TRBV5-4 with TRBJ2-7; 10 bases match TRBD2. J lost 6 bases, V lost 4 bases, and 7 bases had no gene match. The CDR3 spans 14 residues. Germline V CDR1 and CDR2: SGHNT, YYREEE (reference sequence). The CDR3 here is CASSGGLAKGEQYF. CDR3 nucleotide sequence: TGTGCCAGCAGCGGGGGACTAGCGAAGGGCGAGCAGTACTTC. Variable domain in full (rest from reference TRBV5-4 and TRBJ2-7): ETGVTQSPTHLIKTRGQQVTLRCSSQSGHNTVSWYQQALGQGPQFIFQYYREEENGRGNFPPRFSGLQFPNYSSELNVNALELDDSALYLCASSGGLAKGEQYFGPGTRLTVT.

The chain employs TRBV27 and TRBJ2-3, with 10 bases fitting TRBD1. The CDR3 consists of 13 residues. Germline lookup yields CDR1 MNHEY and CDR2 SMNVEV (reference sequence). Losses at the gene ends were 8 bases for V and 3 bases for J; bases not matched to a gene: 2. CDR3 DNA: TGTGCCAGCCGGGACAGGGGAACAGATACGCAGTATTTT. It translates to CASRDRGTDTQYF.

The chain links TRBV7-3 to TRBJ1-1; no clear D. The germline V gene encodes CDR1 SGHTA and CDR2 FQGTGA. This CDR3 has 15 residues. Trimming left V 5 bases short and J 4 bases short, with 17 bases between. CDR3: CASSQRPELGTEAFF. CDR3 in DNA: TGTGCCAGCAGCCAAAGGCCCGAGCTAGGCACTGAAGCTTTCTTT.

The genes are TRBV28 and TRBJ1-2, with TRBD1 identical over 8 bases. CDR1 and CDR2 (germline): MDHEN, SYDVKM. The CDR3 is made up of 14 amino acids. Trimming took 7 bases from V and 6 from J; bases not matched to a gene: 10. CDR3 protein: CASITPGRGHGYTF. CDR3 nucleotide sequence: TGTGCCAGCATTACCCCAGGCAGGGGGCATGGCTACACCTTC.

The chain employs TRBV7-2 and TRBJ2-7, with 7 positions matching TRBD1. From germline, CDR1 is SGHTA and CDR2 FQGNSA. CDR3 length equals 14 residues. After removal of 5 bases from V and 3 bases from J, the junction contained 7 bases not matched to a gene. CDR3 region: CASSKQGSFYEQYF. CDR3 nucleotide sequence: TGTGCCAGCAGCAAACAGGGGAGCTTCTACGAGCAGTACTTC.

This clone was found once. The V gene is TRBV11-1, the J gene TRBJ1-1; 7 positions match TRBD1. V shed 5 bases, J shed 1 base, and the junction held 7 bases outside the gene matches. Per the germline V gene, CDR1 is SGHAT and CDR2 is FQDESV (reference sequence). The CDR3 spans 15 residues. The CDR3 sequence: CASSPAGGWNTEAFF. CDR3 coding DNA: TGTGCCAGCAGCCCAGCAGGGGGATGGAACACTGAAGCTTTCTTT.

The chain carries TRBV30 and TRBJ1-2; 10 nucleotides align to TRBD1. Germline V gene lookup returns CDR1 GTSNPN and CDR2 SVGIG (reference sequence). The CDR3 sequence is 13 residues long. The junction had 4 bases not matched to a gene; V was cut back by 3 bases and J by 6 bases. The CDR3 region is CAWRDRGSDGYTF. The CDR3 DNA reads as TGTGCCTGGAGGGACAGGGGGTCCGATGGCTACACCTTC.

The chain employs TRBV5-1 and TRBJ1-4, with TRBD1 matching 8 bases. CDR1 is SGHRS, CDR2 YFSETQ, per germline. Trimming cost V 4 bases and J 1 base; bases outside gene matches: 6. The CDR3 is made up of 16 amino acids. This chain's CDR3 is CASSPNTGGTNEKLFF. In DNA, the CDR3 is TGCGCCAGCAGCCCTAATACAGGGGGAACTAATGAAAAACTGTTTTTT.

The chain is built from TRBV2 and TRBJ2-7; unclear D gene. The CDR3 covers 11 residues. Germline-derived CDR1 and CDR2 are SNHLY and FYNNEI. With 4 bases removed from V and 3 bases from J, the gap between germline ends came to 4 bases. CDR3 region: CASSVRYEQYF. CDR3 bases: TGTGCCAGCAGTGTTCGCTACGAGCAGTACTTC.

The J gene is TRBJ2-1, the V gene TRBV6-5; TRBD2 matches 10 bases. The germline V gene encodes CDR1 MNHEY and CDR2 SVGAGI. This CDR3 region has 15 residues. J was trimmed by 6 bases and V by 6 bases; bases with no gene match: 8. DNA of the CDR3: TGTGCCAGCAGATTACAGCGGGAGGGGATCAATGAGCAGTTCTTC. Its protein is CASRLQREGINEQFF.

V and J are TRBV4-1 and TRBJ2-5, with D possibly being TRBD1 (7 bases). V was trimmed by 0 bases and J by 2 bases, leaving 13 bases between them. The CDR3 consists of 16 residues. From germline, CDR1 is MGHRA and CDR2 YSYEKL. The CDR3 region is CASSQDPAGQQETQYF. The DNA for the CDR3 is TGCGCCAGCAGCCAAGACCCCGCGGGACAGCAAGAGACCCAGTACTTC.

The chain couples TRBV7-9 to TRBJ2-5; 9 bases line up with TRBD1. The closer fit of TRBJ2-7 to the DNA end suggests the J call may be wrong. Germline V CDR1 and CDR2: SEHNR, FQNEAQ (reference sequence). The CDR3 is 15 amino acids. Here the CDR3 reads CASSFSGDRAYEQYF. For the CDR3, the DNA is TGTGCCAGCAGCTTTTCCGGGGACAGGGCCTACGAGCAGTACTTC.

The CDR3 reads CASSSKRVEAGELFF. CDR3 DNA: TGCGCCAGCAGCAGCAAGAGGGTGGAGGCCGGGGAGCTGTTTTTT. The V gene is TRBV4-1, the J gene TRBJ2-2; D is perhaps TRBD2 (5 bases). Per germline, CDR1 MGHRA and CDR2 YSYEKL. Trimming removed 5 bases at V and 6 bases at J, with 16 bases between. This CDR3 spans 15 amino acids.

The chain joins TRBV6-5 to TRBJ1-2; 8 bases agree with TRBD1. This CDR3 is 15 amino acids long. Germline values: CDR1 MNHEY, CDR2 SVGAGI. With V trimmed by 4 bases and J by 7 bases, 11 bases remained unmatched. The CDR3: CASSLRTGSDGGYTF. CDR3 bases: TGTGCCAGCAGTTTGAGGACAGGGAGCGACGGTGGCTACACCTTC.

The CDR3 DNA is TGTGCCAGCAGCATCACAGGGCAACCGGTGCTTGGAATGAACACTGAAGCTTTCTTT. Protein: CASSITGQPVLGMNTEAFF. V and J are TRBV5-6 and TRBJ1-1; D possibly corresponds to TRBD1 (6 bases). V lost 4 bases and J 0 bases, leaving 25 bases between the germline ends. There are 19 residues in the CDR3. CDR1 is SGHDT, CDR2 YYEEEE, per germline.